This T cell receptor (beta chain) was sequenced during a study of CD8 T cells in Susac syndrome. Study details: At the time of blood draw, patients with Susac syndrome were therapy-naive, receiving corticosteroids, or receiving intravenous immunoglobulin alone.

As concerns this clonotype: At one end, the junction sequence differs from germline, possibly due to a read error.

Random hexamers primed reverse transcription of about 0.45 to 1 ug RNA. TCRdb redid the calling of the immunoSEQ multiplex PCR reads with MiXCR, one entry per CDR3 protein. The sample lists about 130,000 distinct CDR3 sequences; approximately 95% were seen once. Germline values: CDR1 ENHRY, CDR2 SYGVKD. The CDR3 covers 17 residues. This receptor was obtained from a human donor with Susac syndrome. What was sequenced was CD8+ T cells from PBMCs. The chain couples TRBV10-3 to TRBJ1-4, with 8 bases aligning to TRBD1. The CDR3 nucleotides are TGTGCCACCAGTTCTTCTGCCGGGGGACAGGATAATGAAAAACTGTTTTTT. Its translation: CATSSSAGGQDNEKLFF.